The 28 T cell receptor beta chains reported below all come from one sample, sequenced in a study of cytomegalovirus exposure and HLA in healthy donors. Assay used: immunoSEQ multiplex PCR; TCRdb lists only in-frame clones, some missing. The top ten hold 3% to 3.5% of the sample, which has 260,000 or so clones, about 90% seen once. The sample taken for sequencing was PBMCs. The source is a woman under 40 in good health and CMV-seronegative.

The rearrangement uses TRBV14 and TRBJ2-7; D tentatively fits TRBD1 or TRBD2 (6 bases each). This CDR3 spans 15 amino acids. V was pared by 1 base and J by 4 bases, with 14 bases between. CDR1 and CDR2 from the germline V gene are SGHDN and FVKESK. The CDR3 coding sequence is TGTGCCAGCAGCCAAGTTGGAGGGGGATATTACGAGCAGTACTTC. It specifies CASSQVGGGYYEQYF.

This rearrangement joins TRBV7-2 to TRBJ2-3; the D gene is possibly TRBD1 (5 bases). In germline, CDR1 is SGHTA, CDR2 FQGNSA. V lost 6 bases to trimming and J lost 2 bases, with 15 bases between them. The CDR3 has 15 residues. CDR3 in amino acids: CASSPDRINTDTQYF. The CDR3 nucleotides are TGTGCCAGCAGTCCTGACAGAATCAACACAGATACGCAGTATTTT.

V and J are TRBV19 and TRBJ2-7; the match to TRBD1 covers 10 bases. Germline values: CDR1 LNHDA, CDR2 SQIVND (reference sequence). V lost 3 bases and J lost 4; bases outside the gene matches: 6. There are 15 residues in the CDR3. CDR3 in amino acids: CASSMKGDRGYEQYF. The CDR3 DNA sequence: TGTGCCAGTAGTATGAAAGGGGACAGGGGTTACGAGCAGTACTTC. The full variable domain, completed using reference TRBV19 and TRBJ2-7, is DGGITQSPKYLFRKEGQNVTLSCEQNLNHDAMYWYRQDPGQGLRLIYYSQIVNDFQKGDIAEGYSVSREKKESFPLTVTSAQKNPTAFYLCASSMKGDRGYEQYFGPGTRLTVT.

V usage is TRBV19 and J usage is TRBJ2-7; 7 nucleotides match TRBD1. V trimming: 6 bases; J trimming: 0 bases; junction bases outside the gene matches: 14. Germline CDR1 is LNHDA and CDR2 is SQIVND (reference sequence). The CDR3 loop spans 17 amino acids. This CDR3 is CASSRQGSAHSSYEQYF. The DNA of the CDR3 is TGTGCCAGTAGCCGACAGGGATCGGCCCACTCCTCCTACGAGCAGTACTTC.

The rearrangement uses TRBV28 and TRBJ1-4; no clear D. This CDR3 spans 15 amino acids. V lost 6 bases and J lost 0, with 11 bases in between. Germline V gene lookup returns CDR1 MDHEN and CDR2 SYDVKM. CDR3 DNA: TGTGCCAGCAGGGGGAGGAAGGCAACTAATGAAAAACTGTTTTTT. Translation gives CASRGRKATNEKLFF.

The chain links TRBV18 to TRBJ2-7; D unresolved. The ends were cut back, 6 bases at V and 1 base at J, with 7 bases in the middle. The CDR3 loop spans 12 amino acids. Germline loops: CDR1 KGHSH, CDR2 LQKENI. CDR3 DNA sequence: TGTGCCAGCTCTCAAGAATCCTACGAGCAGTACTTC. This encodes CASSQESYEQYF.

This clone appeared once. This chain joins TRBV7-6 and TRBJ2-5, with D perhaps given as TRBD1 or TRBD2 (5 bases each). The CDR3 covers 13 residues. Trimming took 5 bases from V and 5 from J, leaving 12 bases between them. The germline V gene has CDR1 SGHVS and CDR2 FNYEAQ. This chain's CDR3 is CASSPLEGETQYF. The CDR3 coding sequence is TGTGCCAGCAGCCCTCTCGAGGGGGAGACCCAGTACTTC.

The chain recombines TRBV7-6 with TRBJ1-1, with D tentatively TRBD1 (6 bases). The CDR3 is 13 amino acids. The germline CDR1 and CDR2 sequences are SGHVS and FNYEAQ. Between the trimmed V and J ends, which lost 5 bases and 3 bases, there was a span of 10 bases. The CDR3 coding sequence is TGTGCCAGCAGCCCTAGGGGGGACACTGAAGCTTTCTTT. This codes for CASSPRGDTEAFF.

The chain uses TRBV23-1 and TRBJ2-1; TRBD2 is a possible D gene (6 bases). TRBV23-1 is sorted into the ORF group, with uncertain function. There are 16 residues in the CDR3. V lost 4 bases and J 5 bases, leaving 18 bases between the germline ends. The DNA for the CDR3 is TGCGCCAGCAGTCCGCTGACTAGAAAGCAAAACAATGAGCAGTTCTTC. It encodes CASSPLTRKQNNEQFF.

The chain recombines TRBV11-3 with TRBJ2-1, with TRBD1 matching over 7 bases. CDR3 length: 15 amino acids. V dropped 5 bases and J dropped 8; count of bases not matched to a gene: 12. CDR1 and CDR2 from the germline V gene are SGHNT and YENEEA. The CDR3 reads CASSPNLDRVHEQFF. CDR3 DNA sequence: TGTGCCAGCAGCCCGAACCTTGACAGGGTCCATGAGCAGTTCTTC.

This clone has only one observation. The CDR3 protein is CASRLAGGPWRGTDTQYF. The DNA for the CDR3 is TGTGCCAGCCGACTAGCGGGAGGGCCTTGGCGTGGCACAGATACGCAGTATTTT. J is TRBJ2-3 and V is TRBV27; TRBD2 matches 14 bases. The CDR3 extends over 18 amino acids. Looked up from germline, CDR1 is MNHEY and CDR2 is SMNVEV (reference sequence). The J segment lost 1 base and the V segment lost 8 bases, leaving 11 bases of the junction unmatched.

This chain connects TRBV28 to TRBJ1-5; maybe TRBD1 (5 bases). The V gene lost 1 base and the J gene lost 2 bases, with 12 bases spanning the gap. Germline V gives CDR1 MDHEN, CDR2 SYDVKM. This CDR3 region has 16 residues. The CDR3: CASSLYGAGGNQPQHF. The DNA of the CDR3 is TGTGCCAGCAGTTTATACGGGGCGGGGGGCAATCAGCCCCAGCATTTT.

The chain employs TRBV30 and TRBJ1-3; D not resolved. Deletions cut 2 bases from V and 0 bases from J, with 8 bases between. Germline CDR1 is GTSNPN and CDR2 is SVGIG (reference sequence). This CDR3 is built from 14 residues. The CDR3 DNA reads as TGTGCCTGGAGTCTTGGGAGCTCTGGAAACACCATATATTTT. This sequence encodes CAWSLGSSGNTIYF.

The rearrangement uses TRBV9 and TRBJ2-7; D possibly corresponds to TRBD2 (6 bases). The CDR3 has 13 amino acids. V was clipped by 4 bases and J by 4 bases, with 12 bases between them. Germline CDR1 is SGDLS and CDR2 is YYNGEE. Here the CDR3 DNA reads TGTGCCAGCAGCCCGACTAGTCGGTACGAGCAGTACTTC. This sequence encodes CASSPTSRYEQYF. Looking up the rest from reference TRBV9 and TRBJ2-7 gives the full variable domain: DSGVTQTPKHLITATGQRVTLRCSPRSGDLSVYWYQQSLDQGLQFLIQYYNGEERAKGNILERFSAQQFPDLHSELNLSSLELGDSALYFCASSPTSRYEQYFGPGTRLTVT.

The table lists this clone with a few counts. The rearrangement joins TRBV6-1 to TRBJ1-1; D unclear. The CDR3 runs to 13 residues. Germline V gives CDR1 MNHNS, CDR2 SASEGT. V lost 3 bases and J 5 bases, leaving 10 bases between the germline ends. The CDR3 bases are TGTGCCAGCAGTGACAGGTCTTTTACTGAAGCTTTCTTT. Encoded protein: CASSDRSFTEAFF.

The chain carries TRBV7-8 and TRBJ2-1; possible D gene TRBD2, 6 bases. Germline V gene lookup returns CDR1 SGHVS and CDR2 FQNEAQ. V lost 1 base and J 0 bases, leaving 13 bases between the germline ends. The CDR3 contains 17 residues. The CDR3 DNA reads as TGTGCCAGCAGCTTAGTGGTGACCGGGAGCTCCTACAATGAGCAGTTCTTC. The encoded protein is CASSLVVTGSSYNEQFF.

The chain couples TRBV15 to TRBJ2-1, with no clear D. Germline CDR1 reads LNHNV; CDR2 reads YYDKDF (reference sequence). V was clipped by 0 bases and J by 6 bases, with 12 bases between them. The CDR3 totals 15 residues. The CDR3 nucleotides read TGTGCCACCAGCAGAGATAGAAGTCTAGGCAATGAGCAGTTCTTC. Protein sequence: CATSRDRSLGNEQFF. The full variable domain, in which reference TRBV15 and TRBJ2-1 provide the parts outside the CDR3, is DAMVIQNPRYQVTQFGKPVTLSCSQTLNHNVMYWYQQKSSQAPKLLFHYYDKDFNNEADTPDNFQSRRPNTSFCFLDIRSPGLGDTAMYLCATSRDRSLGNEQFFGPGTRLTVL.

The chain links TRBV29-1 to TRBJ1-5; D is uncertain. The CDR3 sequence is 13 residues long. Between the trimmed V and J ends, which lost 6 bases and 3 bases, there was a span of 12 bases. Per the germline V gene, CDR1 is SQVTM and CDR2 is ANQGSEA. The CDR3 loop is CSVADASNQPQHF. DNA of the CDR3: TGCAGCGTAGCGGACGCCTCCAATCAGCCCCAGCATTTT.

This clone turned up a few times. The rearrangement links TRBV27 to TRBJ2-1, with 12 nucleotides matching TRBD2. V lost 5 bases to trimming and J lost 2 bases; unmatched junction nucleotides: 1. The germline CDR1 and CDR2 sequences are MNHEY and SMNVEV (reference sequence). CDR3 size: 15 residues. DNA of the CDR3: TGTGCCAGCAGTCGGACTAGCGGGGCCTACAATGAGCAGTTCTTC. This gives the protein CASSRTSGAYNEQFF.

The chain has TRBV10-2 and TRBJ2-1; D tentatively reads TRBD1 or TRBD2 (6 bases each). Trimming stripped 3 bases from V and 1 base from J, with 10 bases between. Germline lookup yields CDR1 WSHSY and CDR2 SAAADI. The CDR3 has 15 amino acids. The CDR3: CASSDWRGSYNEQFF. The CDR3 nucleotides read TGCGCCAGCAGTGACTGGAGGGGGTCCTACAATGAGCAGTTCTTC.

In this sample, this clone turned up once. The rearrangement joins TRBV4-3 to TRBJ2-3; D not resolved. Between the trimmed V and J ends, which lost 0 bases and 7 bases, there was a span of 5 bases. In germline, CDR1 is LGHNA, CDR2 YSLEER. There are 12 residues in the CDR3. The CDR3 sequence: CASSQDRHTQYF. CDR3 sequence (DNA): TGCGCCAGCAGCCAAGATCGACATACGCAGTATTTT.

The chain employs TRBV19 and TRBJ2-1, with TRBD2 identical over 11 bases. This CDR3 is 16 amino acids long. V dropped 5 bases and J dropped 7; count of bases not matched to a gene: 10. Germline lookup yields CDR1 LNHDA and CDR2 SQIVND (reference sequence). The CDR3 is CASSHSGRALWNEQFF. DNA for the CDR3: TGTGCCAGTAGTCATAGCGGGAGGGCTCTATGGAATGAGCAGTTCTTC.

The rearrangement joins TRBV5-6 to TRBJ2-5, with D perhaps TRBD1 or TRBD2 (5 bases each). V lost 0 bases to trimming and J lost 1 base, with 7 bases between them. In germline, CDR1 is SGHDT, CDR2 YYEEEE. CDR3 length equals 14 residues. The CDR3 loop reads CASSLVGVQETQYF. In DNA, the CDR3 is TGTGCCAGCAGCTTGGTGGGGGTCCAAGAGACCCAGTACTTC.

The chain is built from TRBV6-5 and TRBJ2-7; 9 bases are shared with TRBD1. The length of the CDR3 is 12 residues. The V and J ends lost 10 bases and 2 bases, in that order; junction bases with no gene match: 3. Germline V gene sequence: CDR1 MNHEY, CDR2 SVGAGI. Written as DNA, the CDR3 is TGTGCCATCCGGACAGGGGCCTACGAGCAGTACTTC. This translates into CAIRTGAYEQYF.

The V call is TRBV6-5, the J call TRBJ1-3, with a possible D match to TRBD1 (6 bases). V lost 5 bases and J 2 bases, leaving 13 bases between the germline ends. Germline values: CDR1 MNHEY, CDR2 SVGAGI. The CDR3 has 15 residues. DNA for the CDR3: TGTGCCAGCAGTCCAACTTGGACAGCTGGAAACACCATATATTTT. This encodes CASSPTWTAGNTIYF.

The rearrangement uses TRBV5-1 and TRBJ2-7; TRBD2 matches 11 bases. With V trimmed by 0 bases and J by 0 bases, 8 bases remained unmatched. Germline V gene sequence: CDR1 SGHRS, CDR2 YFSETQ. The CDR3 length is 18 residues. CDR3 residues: CASSLDVAGGGFSYEQYF. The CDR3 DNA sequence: TGCGCCAGCAGCTTGGACGTAGCGGGAGGGGGGTTCTCCTACGAGCAGTACTTC.

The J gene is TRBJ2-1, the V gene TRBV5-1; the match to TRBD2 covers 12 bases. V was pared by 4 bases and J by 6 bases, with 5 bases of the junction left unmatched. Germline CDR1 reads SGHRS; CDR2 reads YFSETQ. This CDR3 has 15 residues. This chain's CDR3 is CASSPTSGSSNEQFF. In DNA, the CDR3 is TGCGCCAGCAGCCCGACTAGCGGGAGTAGCAATGAGCAGTTCTTC. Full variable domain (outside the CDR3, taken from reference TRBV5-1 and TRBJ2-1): KAGVTQTPRYLIKTRGQQVTLSCSPISGHRSVSWYQQTPGQGLQFLFEYFSETQRNKGNFPGRFSGRQFSNSRSEMNVSTLELGDSALYLCASSPTSGSSNEQFFGPGTRLTVL.

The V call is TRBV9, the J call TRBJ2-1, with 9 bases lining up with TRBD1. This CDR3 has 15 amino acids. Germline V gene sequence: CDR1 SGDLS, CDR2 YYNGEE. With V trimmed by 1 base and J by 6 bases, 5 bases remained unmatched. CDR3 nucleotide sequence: TGTGCCAGCAGCGTAACCCCGACAGGGGGCAATGAGCAGTTCTTC. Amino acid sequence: CASSVTPTGGNEQFF.